Below are 30 T cell receptor beta chains sequenced from a single sample in a study of CD8 T cells in ankylosing spondylitis. TCRdb redid the calling of the 5' RACE reads with MiXCR, one entry per CDR3 protein. The sample carries over 450,000 distinct CDR3 sequences, more than 9.5% recorded once. Overall study findings and caveats: About 8 highly homologous variants formed a TCR beta motif that appeared characteristic of ankylosing spondylitis blood.

Antigen specificity for these receptors is unknown. The sample consisted of blood, either unsorted or a sorted T cell fraction (not recorded which). The receptors were gathered from a male donor with ankylosing spondylitis.

This chain joins TRBV20-1 and TRBJ2-2, with TRBD1 matching over 8 bases. With V trimmed by 5 bases and J by 5 bases, 7 bases remained unmatched. The germline V gene encodes CDR1 DFQATT and CDR2 SNEGSKA (reference sequence). This CDR3 is 14 amino acids long. The CDR3 loop reads CSAPGGRGTGELFF. DNA for the CDR3: TGCAGTGCTCCAGGGGGCCGAGGGACCGGGGAGCTGTTTTTT.

This clonotype came up many times. J is TRBJ2-7 and V is TRBV14; D is uncertain. Germline CDR1 reads SGHDN; CDR2 reads FVKESK. Trimming left V 5 bases short and J 7 bases short, with 9 bases between. The CDR3 has 11 residues. Written as DNA, the CDR3 is TGTGCCAGCAGCGCATCTAAGGAGCAGTACTTC. It is translated as CASSASKEQYF.

This clonotype was detected ten times or more. The chain joins TRBV7-9 to TRBJ1-1, with TRBD1 matching 8 bases. The germline CDR1 and CDR2 sequences are SEHNR and FQNEAQ (reference sequence). Trimming removed 4 bases from V and 1 base from J; junction bases left unmatched: 5. There are 15 residues in the CDR3. As DNA, the CDR3 is TGTGCCAGCAGCTCCTACAGGGGGGGGAACACTGAAGCTTTCTTT. Translating it yields CASSSYRGGNTEAFF.

This rearrangement joins TRBV18 to TRBJ2-3, with D maybe TRBD1 (5 bases). Germline CDR1 reads KGHSH; CDR2 reads LQKENI. The CDR3 extends over 16 amino acids. V was cut by 3 bases and J by 1 base, with 14 bases left in between. The CDR3 DNA is TGTGCCAGCTCACCCTACTGGGGCGGAGGCACAGATACGCAGTATTTT. Translation: CASSPYWGGGTDTQYF.

The chain uses TRBV2 and TRBJ2-3; D gene uncertain. CDR3 length equals 14 residues. Trimming cost V 7 bases and J 2 bases, with 13 bases left between them. CDR1 and CDR2 from the germline V gene are SNHLY and FYNNEI. The CDR3 DNA is TGTGCCAGCAAACCACGGCTAGACACAGATACGCAGTATTTT. It yields the protein CASKPRLDTDTQYF. The whole variable domain, filled in from reference TRBV2 and TRBJ2-3, reads EPEVTQTPSHQVTQMGQEVILRCVPISNHLYFYWYRQILGQKVEFLVSFYNNEISEKSEIFDDQFSVERPDGSNFTLKIRSTKLEDSAMYFCASKPRLDTDTQYFGPGTRLTVL.

The chain is built from TRBV18 and TRBJ2-4, with 8 bases lining up with TRBD1. The CDR3 sequence is 13 residues long. Germline values: CDR1 KGHSH, CDR2 LQKENI. With 9 bases clipped from V and 4 bases from J, the junction kept 5 bases outside the gene matches. CDR3 bases: TGTGCCAGTTCCCGACAGGGGAAAAACATTCAGTACTTC. It yields the protein CASSRQGKNIQYF.

This rearrangement joins TRBV29-1 to TRBJ2-1, with TRBD1 matching over 8 bases. The CDR3 contains 13 residues. The junction had 6 bases not matched to a gene; V was cut back by 7 bases and J by 4 bases. Germline lookup yields CDR1 SQVTM and CDR2 ANQGSEA. CDR3 bases: TGCAGCGCGAGTCAGGGGGCTTACAATGAGCAGTTCTTC. Amino acids: CSASQGAYNEQFF.

There are many counts of this clonotype. The chain is built from TRBV5-1 and TRBJ1-5; D gene ambiguous. Germline V lookup: CDR1 SGHRS, CDR2 YFSETQ. V was trimmed by 0 bases and J by 6 bases, leaving 13 bases between them. The length of the CDR3 is 15 residues. In DNA form, the CDR3 reads TGCGCCAGCAGCTTGGAGGGCGGCGTCGGTCAGCCCCAGCATTTT. Amino acids: CASSLEGGVGQPQHF.

This clonotype was detected a few times. The chain combines TRBV29-1 with TRBJ1-1; D is unresolved. The V gene's germline CDR1 is SQVTM and CDR2 ANQGSEA. V was clipped by 4 bases and J by 4 bases, with 19 bases between them. There are 15 residues in the CDR3. The CDR3 DNA is TGCAGCGTTGGCGGACCGAACCCGTGGGGCACTGAAGCTTTCTTT. Translating gives CSVGGPNPWGTEAFF.

This clonotype was picked up many times. This sequence joins TRBV20-1 and TRBJ2-1; 10 bases line up with TRBD2. This CDR3 is built from 16 residues. Germline assignment: CDR1 DFQATT and CDR2 SNEGSKA (reference sequence). Trimming took 4 bases from V and 7 from J; bases not matched to a gene: 13. CDR3: CSATPILAGWLNEQFF. The DNA of the CDR3 is TGCAGTGCTACCCCGATACTAGCGGGATGGTTAAATGAGCAGTTCTTC.

There are a few counts of this clonotype. The genes are TRBV25-1 and TRBJ2-1, with 11 bases aligning to TRBD2. With 0 bases clipped from V and 4 bases from J, the junction kept 8 bases outside the gene matches. In germline, CDR1 is MGHDK, CDR2 SYGVNS. This CDR3 spans 18 amino acids. The CDR3 is CASSEYVLAGVRYNEQFF. CDR3 nucleotides: TGTGCCAGCAGTGAATATGTACTAGCGGGAGTGAGGTACAATGAGCAGTTCTTC.

This clonotype was picked up a small number of times. The J gene is TRBJ2-1, the V gene TRBV4-1; the match to TRBD2 covers 7 bases. J was trimmed by 3 bases and V by 0 bases; bases with no gene match: 14. The germline gives CDR1 MGHRA, CDR2 YSYEKL. This CDR3 spans 19 amino acids. Here the CDR3 reads CASSQDRNGIGLVYNEQFF. The CDR3 bases are TGCGCCAGCAGCCAAGATCGGAATGGAATCGGACTAGTCTACAATGAGCAGTTCTTC.

This sequence joins TRBV10-3 and TRBJ1-2; D is perhaps TRBD1 (5 bases). Deletions cut 5 bases from V and 8 bases from J, with 18 bases between. Per the germline V gene, CDR1 is ENHRY and CDR2 is SYGVKD. The CDR3 has 14 amino acids. CDR3 nucleotides: TGTGCCATCAGTTCCCCGAGGGACGGCGGGGGCTACACCTTC. This sequence encodes CAISSPRDGGGYTF.

V gene TRBV5-5 combines with J gene TRBJ2-1; perhaps TRBD1 as D (5 bases). Germline V CDR1 and CDR2: SGHKS, YYEKEE (reference sequence). Trimming left V 3 bases short and J 8 bases short, with 12 bases between. The CDR3 has 13 residues. The CDR3 coding sequence is TGTGCCAGCAGCTCCAGGGTCGCGGATGAGCAGTTCTTC. Amino acids: CASSSRVADEQFF.

This clonotype turned up a few times. This chain uses TRBV7-9 with TRBJ2-7; 10 bases line up with TRBD1. V shed 5 bases and J 2 bases; nucleotides not matched to a gene: 9. The CDR3 has 16 amino acids. Looked up from germline, CDR1 is SEHNR and CDR2 is FQNEAQ (reference sequence). The CDR3 sequence: CASSGQGQGFPYEQYF. The CDR3 DNA sequence: TGTGCCAGCAGCGGCCAGGGACAGGGGTTCCCCTACGAGCAGTACTTC.

This chain connects TRBV20-1 to TRBJ2-1; TRBD2 matches 8 bases. After removal of 3 bases from V and 3 bases from J, the junction contained 13 bases not matched to a gene. The germline V gene has CDR1 DFQATT and CDR2 SNEGSKA (reference sequence). The CDR3 has 17 residues. CDR3 loop: CSASGGEFRKDYNEQFF. The CDR3 nucleotides are TGCAGTGCTAGCGGGGGGGAATTCAGAAAAGACTACAATGAGCAGTTCTTC.

V gene TRBV3-1 combines with J gene TRBJ2-1; 10 bases agree with TRBD2. Losses at the gene ends were 4 bases for V and 9 bases for J; bases not matched to a gene: 9. CDR1 is LGHDT, CDR2 YNNKEL, per germline (reference sequence). CDR3 length: 15 residues. The CDR3 sequence: CASSLGQAGGPEQFF. The DNA for the CDR3 is TGTGCCAGCAGCCTAGGACAAGCGGGAGGGCCTGAGCAGTTCTTC.

This sequence joins TRBV20-1 and TRBJ1-1, with D perhaps TRBD1 (6 bases). V lost 5 bases to trimming and J lost 1 base, with 14 bases between them. This CDR3 comprises 14 residues. Germline CDR1 reads DFQATT; CDR2 reads SNEGSKA (reference sequence). CDR3 bases: TGCAGTGCTCCAGTTCAGGGGACGAACACTGAAGCTTTCTTT. As protein: CSAPVQGTNTEAFF.

The CDR3 is CASSLEGQGHSPLHF. DNA of the CDR3: TGTGCCAGCAGCTTAGAGGGACAGGGGCATTCACCCCTCCACTTT. V gene TRBV11-2 combines with J gene TRBJ1-6; 10 bases map to TRBD1. This CDR3 is 15 amino acids long. Losses at the gene ends were 0 bases for V and 8 bases for J; bases not matched to a gene: 1. Germline-derived CDR1 and CDR2 are SGHAT and FQNNGV.

This clonotype was seen a handful of times. The chain employs TRBV5-1 and TRBJ2-3, with TRBD2 identical over 10 bases. Per the germline V gene, CDR1 is SGHRS and CDR2 is YFSETQ. This CDR3 contains 15 residues. The V gene end was trimmed by 0 bases and the J gene end by 4 bases; junction bases not matched to a gene: 2. The CDR3 loop is CASSLASGSPDTQYF. The CDR3 nucleotides are TGCGCCAGCAGCTTGGCTAGCGGGAGTCCAGATACGCAGTATTTT.

The chain carries TRBV20-1 and TRBJ2-2; tentative D call: TRBD2 (6 bases). V was trimmed by 4 bases and J by 4 bases, leaving 10 bases between them. The CDR3 length is 13 residues. CDR1 and CDR2 from the germline V gene are DFQATT and SNEGSKA (reference sequence). The CDR3 DNA follows: TGCAGTGCTATCTATAGCGGCACCGGGGAGCTGTTTTTT. Translation gives CSAIYSGTGELFF.

This clonotype was counted only a few times. The J gene is TRBJ1-1, the V gene TRBV3-1, with TRBD1 as a possible D gene (5 bases). The V and J ends lost 0 bases and 8 bases respectively, with 13 bases between them. The CDR3 is 14 residues long. Per the germline V gene, CDR1 is LGHDT and CDR2 is YNNKEL (reference sequence). The chain's CDR3 is CASSQERGRREAFF. For the CDR3, the DNA is TGTGCCAGCAGCCAAGAAAGGGGCAGGAGGGAAGCTTTCTTT. Using reference TRBV3-1 and TRBJ1-1 for the parts outside the CDR3, the full variable domain is DTAVSQTPKYLVTQMGNDKSIKCEQNLGHDTMYWYKQDSKKFLKIMFSYNNKELIINETVPNRFSPKSPDKAHLNLHINSLELGDSAVYFCASSQERGRREAFFGQGTRLTVV.

The table lists this clonotype with many counts. The genes are TRBV15 and TRBJ2-1; 8 bases agree with TRBD2. The V and J ends lost 0 bases and 13 bases, in that order; junction bases with no gene match: 8. There are 14 residues in the CDR3. CDR1 and CDR2 from the germline V gene are LNHNV and YYDKDF (reference sequence). The DNA for the CDR3 is TGTGCCACCAGCAGAGATCGACTAGCGATGACTCAGTTCTTC. This translates into CATSRDRLAMTQFF.

There are a few counts of this clonotype. The rearrangement uses TRBV29-1 and TRBJ1-1; possibly TRBD1 for D (5 bases). Germline lookup yields CDR1 SQVTM and CDR2 ANQGSEA. V was clipped by 4 bases and J by 4 bases, with 10 bases between them. There are 12 residues in the CDR3. CDR3 region: CSVGGGLTEAFF. Written as DNA, the CDR3 is TGCAGCGTTGGTGGGGGTCTCACTGAAGCTTTCTTT.

V and J are TRBV25-1 and TRBJ2-1, with D possibly called TRBD1 or TRBD2 (5 bases each). V lost 0 bases and J lost 10, with 10 bases in between. Germline-derived CDR1 and CDR2 are MGHDK and SYGVNS. This CDR3 is 13 amino acids long. CDR3 nucleotide sequence: TGTGCCAGCAGTGAATATCGGGGCCTGGAGCAGTTCTTC. This encodes CASSEYRGLEQFF.

There are a few counts of this clonotype. The gene calls are TRBV2 and TRBJ2-5; TRBD1 might be the D (5 bases). Germline V CDR1 and CDR2: SNHLY, FYNNEI. The CDR3 loop spans 16 amino acids. V was clipped by 5 bases and J by 5 bases, with 21 bases between them. DNA for the CDR3: TGTGCCAGCAGTTCCCAGGGTTACGGGCTACGGGAGACCCAGTACTTC. It translates to CASSSQGYGLRETQYF.

The sample holds a few counts of this clonotype. The chain employs TRBV20-1 and TRBJ2-7, with D hard to call. Looked up from germline, CDR1 is DFQATT and CDR2 is SNEGSKA (reference sequence). Trimming shortened V by 3 bases and J by 1 base, and 16 bases separated the two germline ends. This CDR3 has 15 residues. CDR3 DNA sequence: TGCAGTGCTAGGGAACCAGAGTACGGGTCCTACGAGCAGTACTTC. This encodes CSAREPEYGSYEQYF.

This sequence joins TRBV6-1 and TRBJ2-1; D is uncertain. The germline gives CDR1 MNHNS, CDR2 SASEGT. V lost 6 bases and J lost 5, with 14 bases in between. The CDR3 has 14 amino acids. The CDR3 reads CASSLLVAHNEQFF. Written as DNA, the CDR3 is TGTGCCAGCAGCCTCCTAGTGGCCCACAATGAGCAGTTCTTC.

This clonotype was observed a handful of times. This rearrangement joins TRBV5-1 to TRBJ2-3, with 8 positions matching TRBD2. Looked up from germline, CDR1 is SGHRS and CDR2 is YFSETQ. The V and J ends lost 5 bases and 0 bases, in that order; junction bases with no gene match: 5. The length of the CDR3 is 15 residues. CDR3 nucleotides: TGCGCCAGCAGGTCAAGCGGGGGTAGCACAGATACGCAGTATTTT. This gives the protein CASRSSGGSTDTQYF.

This clonotype has ten or more counts. The CDR3 loop reads CASSPRDSGYNEQFF. The CDR3 DNA sequence: TGTGCCAGCAGCCCCCGGGACAGTGGATACAATGAGCAGTTCTTC. The chain employs TRBV7-8 and TRBJ2-1; the match to TRBD1 covers 7 bases. Unmatched junction bases numbered 8, after V lost 5 bases and J lost 4 bases. Germline CDR1 reads SGHVS; CDR2 reads FQNEAQ. The CDR3 contains 15 residues.